This record concerns one T cell receptor (beta chain) sequence. At the DNA level, this CDR3 is encoded by other sequences in the same sample as well. The PCR employed 60 Vbeta primers together with 13 Jbeta primers. Some clones are missing from TCRdb's copy, which holds only in-frame ones; the method was immunoSEQ multiplex PCR. In the table there are about 120,000 clones, approximately 80% of which are singletons. This record comes from a study of cytomegalovirus exposure and HLA in healthy donors. The ends lost 1 base at V and 6 bases at J; junction bases unmatched: 11. CDR1 is SGHTA and CDR2 is FQGNSA in the germline V gene. The CDR3 is 16 amino acids.

This TCR was recovered from a man aged 35-49 years in good health and CMV-seronegative. The V gene is TRBV7-2, the J gene TRBJ1-2, with 7 bases fitting TRBD1. The sequenced sample consisted of PBMCs. DNA for the CDR3: TGTGCCAGCAGCTTAGACTGGTTGCCCACAGGGGATGGCTACACCTTC. It codes for CASSLDWLPTGDGYTF. The full variable domain, rest sourced from reference TRBV7-2 and TRBJ1-2, is GAGVSQSPSNKVTEKGKDVELRCDPISGHTALYWYRQSLGQGLEFLIYFQGNSAPDKSGLPSDRFSAERTGGSVSTLTIQRTQQEDSAVYLCASSLDWLPTGDGYTFGSGTRLTVV.